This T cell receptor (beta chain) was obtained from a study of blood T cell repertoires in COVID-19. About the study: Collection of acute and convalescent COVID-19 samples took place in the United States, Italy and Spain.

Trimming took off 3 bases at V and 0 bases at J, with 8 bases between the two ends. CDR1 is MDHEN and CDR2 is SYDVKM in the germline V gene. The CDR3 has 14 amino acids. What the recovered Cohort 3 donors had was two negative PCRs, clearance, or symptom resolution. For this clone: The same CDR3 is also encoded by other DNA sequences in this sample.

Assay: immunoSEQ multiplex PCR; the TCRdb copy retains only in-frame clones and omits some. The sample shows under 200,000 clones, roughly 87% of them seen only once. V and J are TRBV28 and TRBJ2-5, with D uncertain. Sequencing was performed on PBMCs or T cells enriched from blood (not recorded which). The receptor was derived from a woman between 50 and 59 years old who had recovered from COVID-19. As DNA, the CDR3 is TGTGCCAGCAGTTTGGTGGCGGACCAAGAGACCCAGTACTTC. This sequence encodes CASSLVADQETQYF.